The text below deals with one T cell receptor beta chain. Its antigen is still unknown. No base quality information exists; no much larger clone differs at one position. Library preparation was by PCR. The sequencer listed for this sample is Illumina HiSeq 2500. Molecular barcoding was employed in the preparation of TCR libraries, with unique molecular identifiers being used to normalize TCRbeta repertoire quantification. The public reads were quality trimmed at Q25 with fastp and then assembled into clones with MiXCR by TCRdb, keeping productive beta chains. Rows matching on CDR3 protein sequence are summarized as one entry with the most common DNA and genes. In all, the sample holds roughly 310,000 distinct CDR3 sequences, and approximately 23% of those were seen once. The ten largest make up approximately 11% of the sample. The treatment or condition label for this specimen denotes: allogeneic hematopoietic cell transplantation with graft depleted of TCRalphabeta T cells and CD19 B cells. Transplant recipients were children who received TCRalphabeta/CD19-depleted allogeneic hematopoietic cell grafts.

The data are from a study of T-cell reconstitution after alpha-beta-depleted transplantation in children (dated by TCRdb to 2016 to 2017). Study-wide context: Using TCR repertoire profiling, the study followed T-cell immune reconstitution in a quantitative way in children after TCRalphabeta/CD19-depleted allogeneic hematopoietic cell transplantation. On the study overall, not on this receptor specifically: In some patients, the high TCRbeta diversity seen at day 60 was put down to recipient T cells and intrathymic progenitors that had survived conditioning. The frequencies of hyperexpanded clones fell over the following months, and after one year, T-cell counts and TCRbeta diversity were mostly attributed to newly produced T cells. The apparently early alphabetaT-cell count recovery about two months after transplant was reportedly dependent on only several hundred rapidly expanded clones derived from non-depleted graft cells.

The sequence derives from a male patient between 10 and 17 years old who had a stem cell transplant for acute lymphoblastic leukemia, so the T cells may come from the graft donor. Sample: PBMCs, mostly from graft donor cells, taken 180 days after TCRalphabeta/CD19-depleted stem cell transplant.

The CDR3 has the sequence CASSPPLGLERNEQFF. The bases are TGTGCCAGCAGCCCCCCATTGGGACTAGAACGCAATGAGCAGTTCTTC. Recombination joined TRBV7-2 with TRBJ2-1; TRBD2 matches 8 bases in the middle. Spanning cysteine to phenylalanine, the CDR3 consists of 16 amino acids. Just the 48-base CDR3 DNA is kept, in frame starting at base 1. The germline V end is reduced by 5 bases and the J end by 6 bases; junction bases left unmatched: 12. According to the germline V gene, CDR1 reads SGHTA and CDR2 reads FQGNSA.